Presented here are 20 T cell receptor beta chains from one specimen sequenced in a study of shared clonotypes between healthy human individuals. The protocol was immunoSEQ multiplex PCR, while the TCRdb copy is restricted to in-frame clones and leaves out a portion. The table includes about 2.3 million clones, less than 95% detected once. Material: naive CD4+ T cells from PBMCs. Subset defined: CD45RA+ positively selected. These receptors were taken from a man between 18 and 29 years old in good health. Some clones in this sample may be carry-over from other donors' samples.

The chain recombines TRBV18 with TRBJ1-2; possible D gene TRBD1, 6 bases. CDR1 is KGHSH, CDR2 LQKENI, per germline. The V end lost 4 bases, the J end lost 3 bases, and 15 bases lay between the germline ends. This CDR3 region has 15 residues. CDR3 DNA: TGTGCCAGCTCACTGGATGGACAGCCCTACTATGGCTACACCTTC. Its translation: CASSLDGQPYYGYTF.

V gene TRBV19 combines with J gene TRBJ2-7, with D perhaps matching TRBD1 or TRBD2 (5 bases each). V shed 6 bases and J shed 5 bases, with 20 bases lying between them. Germline assignment: CDR1 LNHDA and CDR2 SQIVND (reference sequence). This CDR3 spans 15 amino acids. Here the CDR3 reads CASSKIGAEVDEQYF. CDR3 nucleotide sequence: TGTGCCAGTAGCAAGATCGGGGCAGAAGTAGACGAGCAGTACTTC.

Only one count was recorded for this clone. The chain has TRBV29-1 and TRBJ2-5; tentatively, D is TRBD1 or TRBD2 (5 bases each). The CDR3 is 12 residues long. V lost 4 bases to trimming and J lost 5 bases, with 11 bases between them. Germline lookup yields CDR1 SQVTM and CDR2 ANQGSEA. The CDR3 sequence: CSVAGGVETQYF. CDR3 nucleotides: TGCAGCGTTGCTGGGGGAGTGGAGACCCAGTACTTC.

V usage is TRBV6-5 and J usage is TRBJ2-4, with TRBD2 matching 11 bases. Unmatched junction bases numbered 10, after V lost 4 bases and J lost 8 bases. CDR1 is MNHEY and CDR2 is SVGAGI in the germline V gene. The CDR3 is 16 amino acids. CDR3 in DNA: TGTGCCAGCAGTTCCACCCACACTAGCGGGAGTTACATTCAGTACTTC. It codes for CASSSTHTSGSYIQYF.

This chain joins TRBV5-1 and TRBJ2-1; 8 bases fit TRBD1. The germline CDR1 and CDR2 sequences are SGHRS and YFSETQ. This CDR3 comprises 15 residues. V shed 0 bases and J 6 bases; nucleotides not matched to a gene: 5. For the CDR3, the DNA is TGCGCCAGCAGCTTGGGGACAGGGCTAAGCAATGAGCAGTTCTTC. It encodes CASSLGTGLSNEQFF.

This chain connects TRBV7-3 to TRBJ2-3; 11 bases line up with TRBD2. CDR1 is SGHTA and CDR2 is FQGTGA in the germline V gene. V lost 6 bases to trimming and J lost 2 bases; unmatched junction nucleotides: 10. The CDR3 extends over 17 amino acids. The CDR3 loop reads CASSTPGTSGFTDTQYF. The CDR3 DNA follows: TGTGCCAGCAGTACCCCCGGGACTAGCGGTTTCACAGATACGCAGTATTTT. The variable domain in full, completed from reference TRBV7-3 and TRBJ2-3, reads GAGVSQTPSNKVTEKGKYVELRCDPISGHTALYWYRQSLGQGPEFLIYFQGTGAADDSGLPNDRFFAVRPEGSVSTLKIQRTERGDSAVYLCASSTPGTSGFTDTQYFGPGTRLTVL.

V gene TRBV7-3 combines with J gene TRBJ2-2, with a possible D match to TRBD2 (6 bases). V lost 4 bases to trimming and J lost 6 bases, with 18 bases between them. This CDR3 region has 16 residues. Germline V lookup: CDR1 SGHTA, CDR2 FQGTGA. Here the CDR3 DNA reads TGTGCCAGCAGCTACATGGGAGGAGGAGTCCCCGGGGAGCTGTTTTTT. This gives the protein CASSYMGGGVPGELFF.

This chain uses TRBV7-9 with TRBJ2-1; TRBD2 might be the D (5 bases). This CDR3 has 18 residues. The germline V gene encodes CDR1 SEHNR and CDR2 FQNEAQ (reference sequence). V lost 2 bases, J lost 4 bases, and 21 bases lay in between. CDR3 in DNA: TGTGCCAGCAGCTTACGAGGGAACCCCCTACTGGGATACAATGAGCAGTTCTTC. Its protein product is CASSLRGNPLLGYNEQFF.

The rearrangement uses TRBV14 and TRBJ2-7; maybe TRBD1 (6 bases). This CDR3 has 13 residues. Trimming took 5 bases from V and 3 from J, leaving 11 bases between them. Germline assignment: CDR1 SGHDN and CDR2 FVKESK. The CDR3 DNA reads TGTGCCAGCAGCTGGGACATTAGCTACGAGCAGTACTTC. Translated, it gives CASSWDISYEQYF.

The CDR3 region is CASSFGVQGETQYF. As DNA, the CDR3 is TGCGCCAGCAGCTTTGGGGTACAGGGGGAGACCCAGTACTTC. The genes are TRBV5-1 and TRBJ2-5, with TRBD1 identical over 7 bases. CDR1 and CDR2 (germline): SGHRS, YFSETQ. Losses at the gene ends were 2 bases for V and 5 bases for J; bases not matched to a gene: 6. This CDR3 is built from 14 residues.

The gene calls are TRBV5-6 and TRBJ2-5; TRBD2 matches 12 bases. The ends lost 4 bases at V and 5 bases at J; junction bases unmatched: 12. Germline V gene lookup returns CDR1 SGHDT and CDR2 YYEEEE. The CDR3 is 17 amino acids. The CDR3 coding sequence is TGTGCCAGCAGCGGTCGACCTAGCGGGAGGGCCAGGGAGACCCAGTACTTC. The encoded protein is CASSGRPSGRARETQYF.

The chain combines TRBV7-9 with TRBJ2-5; D ambiguous. Germline V lookup: CDR1 SEHNR, CDR2 FQNEAQ (reference sequence). The CDR3 is made up of 14 amino acids. Trimming stripped 0 bases from V and 4 bases from J, with 9 bases between. The CDR3 nucleotides read TGTGCCAGCAGCTTAGCCTACGTCCCAGAGACCCAGTACTTC. Its translation: CASSLAYVPETQYF.

The chain carries TRBV5-6 and TRBJ1-2, with D maybe TRBD1 (5 bases). V lost 4 bases, J lost 0 bases, and 19 bases lay in between. This CDR3 region has 17 residues. Looked up from germline, CDR1 is SGHDT and CDR2 is YYEEEE. The CDR3 coding sequence is TGTGCCAGCAGCGGGGGACCCTACGCCAAAGCTAACTATGGCTACACCTTC. Translating it yields CASSGGPYAKANYGYTF.

The chain carries TRBV6-5 and TRBJ1-4, with D maybe TRBD1 (6 bases). The CDR3 has 14 amino acids. Trimming cost V 3 bases and J 7 bases, with 12 bases left between them. The germline CDR1 and CDR2 sequences are MNHEY and SVGAGI. The CDR3 reads CASSYQEGGEKLFF. CDR3 bases: TGTGCCAGCAGTTATCAGGAGGGGGGTGAAAAACTGTTTTTT.

With regard to this clone: Other DNA sequences of this sample code for an identical CDR3. The V gene is TRBV5-1, the J gene TRBJ2-3; 7 bases map to TRBD1. J gave up 6 bases and V 0 bases, and 4 bases lay outside the gene matches. Germline assignment: CDR1 SGHRS and CDR2 YFSETQ. CDR3 length: 14 residues. The chain's CDR3 is CASSLGQGSDTQYF. The CDR3 nucleotides are TGCGCCAGCAGCTTGGGACAGGGATCTGATACGCAGTATTTT.

The J gene is TRBJ2-2, the V gene TRBV5-4, with D unresolved. Germline V gene data show CDR1 as SGHNT and CDR2 as YYREEE (reference sequence). There are 12 residues in the CDR3. Trimming removed 3 bases from V and 8 bases from J, with 8 bases in between. The CDR3, as DNA: TGTGCCAGCAGCTCGTCCCCGGGGGAGCTGTTTTTT. Protein sequence: CASSSSPGELFF.

Regarding this clone: The sample contains more than one DNA sequence encoding this CDR3. The chain uses TRBV18 and TRBJ2-5; no firm D call. The CDR3 spans 14 residues. V shed 0 bases and J shed 2 bases, with 7 bases lying between them. CDR1 KGHSH and CDR2 LQKENI come from the germline V gene. The CDR3 loop reads CASSPPSEQETQYF. The CDR3 nucleotides are TGTGCCAGCTCACCACCGTCAGAACAAGAGACCCAGTACTTC.

V is TRBV6-6 and J is TRBJ2-2; 7 nucleotides match TRBD1. In germline, CDR1 is MNHNY, CDR2 SVGAGI (reference sequence). Losses at the gene ends were 1 base for V and 7 bases for J; bases not matched to a gene: 6. This CDR3 is 15 amino acids long. CDR3: CASSYFGTDLGELFF. The CDR3, as DNA: TGTGCCAGCAGTTACTTCGGGACAGATCTCGGGGAGCTGTTTTTT.

The V and J genes are TRBV6-4 and TRBJ2-7, with 7 bases that match TRBD1. The V segment lost 4 bases and the J segment 2 bases; nucleotides outside the gene matches: 8. The CDR3 contains 15 residues. From germline, CDR1 is MRHNA and CDR2 SNTAGT. The CDR3 DNA reads TGTGCCAGCAGTGTAGGCCCGGGACAGCCCTACGAGCAGTACTTC. This translates into CASSVGPGQPYEQYF.

The genes are TRBV28 and TRBJ2-7, with D unresolved. The germline V gene has CDR1 MDHEN and CDR2 SYDVKM. Between the trimmed V and J ends, which lost 8 bases and 3 bases, there was a span of 14 bases. There are 13 residues in the CDR3. The CDR3 spells CASGLDGFYEQYF. The CDR3 nucleotides are TGTGCCAGCGGTCTGGACGGATTCTACGAGCAGTACTTC.